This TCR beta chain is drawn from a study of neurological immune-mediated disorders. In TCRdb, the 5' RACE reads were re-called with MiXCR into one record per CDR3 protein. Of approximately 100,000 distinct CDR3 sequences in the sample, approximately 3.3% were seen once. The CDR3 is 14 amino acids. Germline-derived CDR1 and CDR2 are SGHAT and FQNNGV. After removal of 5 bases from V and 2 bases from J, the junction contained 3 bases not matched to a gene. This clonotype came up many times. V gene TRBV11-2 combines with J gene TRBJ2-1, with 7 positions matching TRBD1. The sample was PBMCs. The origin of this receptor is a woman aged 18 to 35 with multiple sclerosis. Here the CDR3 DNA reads TGTGCCAGCAGCCCCGGGACAGCCTACAATGAGCAGTTCTTC. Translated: CASSPGTAYNEQFF.